Presented here are 26 T cell receptor beta chains from one specimen sequenced in a study of cytomegalovirus exposure and HLA in healthy donors. Assay: immunoSEQ multiplex PCR; the TCRdb copy retains only in-frame clones and omits some. Of about 150,000 clones in the sample, about 88% were seen once. Source material: PBMCs. The source is a woman under 30 in good health and CMV-seropositive.

A single count supports this clone. The CDR3 nucleotides read TGTGCCAGCAGTCTCGGGGGGGGGCTCTCCTATGGCTACACCTTC. Translated, it gives CASSLGGGLSYGYTF. The genes are TRBV28 and TRBJ1-2, with D tentatively TRBD1 (6 bases). The CDR3 consists of 15 residues. Between the trimmed V and J ends, which lost 5 bases and 4 bases, there was a span of 17 bases. Germline V gene lookup returns CDR1 MDHEN and CDR2 SYDVKM.

This clone appeared once. V gene TRBV5-4 combines with J gene TRBJ1-1; D not resolved. The length of the CDR3 is 12 residues. The V end was cut by 4 bases, the J end by 4 bases, with 8 bases between. Germline V gives CDR1 SGHNT, CDR2 YYREEE (reference sequence). The CDR3 bases are TGTGCCAGCAGCAGGAGTGGCACTGAAGCTTTCTTT. It codes for CASSRSGTEAFF.

The V and J genes are TRBV7-9 and TRBJ2-3, with TRBD2 matching over 12 bases. CDR3 length equals 16 residues. Germline V CDR1 and CDR2: SEHNR, FQNEAQ (reference sequence). The V segment lost 4 bases and the J segment 3 bases; nucleotides outside the gene matches: 5. CDR3 region: CASSWPSGGETDTQYF. The CDR3 nucleotides are TGTGCCAGCAGCTGGCCTAGCGGGGGGGAAACAGATACGCAGTATTTT.

This chain joins TRBV5-1 and TRBJ2-1; 7 bases line up with TRBD1. Per germline, CDR1 SGHRS and CDR2 YFSETQ. The CDR3 loop spans 17 amino acids. V dropped 4 bases and J dropped 0; count of bases not matched to a gene: 10. In nucleotides, the CDR3 is TGCGCCAGCAGCGTGGGACAGCGACAGAGCTCCTACAATGAGCAGTTCTTC. Its translation is CASSVGQRQSSYNEQFF.

This clone came up a few times. This chain joins TRBV28 and TRBJ2-1; 7 nucleotides align to TRBD2. CDR1 is MDHEN, CDR2 SYDVKM, per germline. The V gene end was trimmed by 5 bases and the J gene end by 2 bases; junction bases not matched to a gene: 6. This CDR3 is built from 15 residues. CDR3 in amino acids: CASSRVRGAYNEQFF. The CDR3 bases are TGTGCCAGCAGTAGGGTCCGGGGGGCCTACAATGAGCAGTTCTTC.

The chain links TRBV11-2 to TRBJ1-4; D may be TRBD1 (6 bases). Trimming shortened V by 1 base and J by 5 bases, and 8 bases separated the two germline ends. The CDR3 runs to 14 residues. Germline CDR1 reads SGHAT; CDR2 reads FQNNGV. This CDR3 is CASSLGTANEKLFF. CDR3 in DNA: TGTGCCAGCAGCTTAGGGACAGCGAATGAAAAACTGTTTTTT. Full variable domain (outside the CDR3, taken from reference TRBV11-2 and TRBJ1-4): EAGVAQSPRYKIIEKRQSVAFWCNPISGHATLYWYQQILGQGPKLLIQFQNNGVVDDSQLPKDRFSAERLKGVDSTLKIQPAKLEDSAVYLCASSLGTANEKLFFGSGTQLSVL.

The rearrangement uses TRBV6-5 and TRBJ2-1; 11 bases map to TRBD2. The V gene's germline CDR1 is MNHEY and CDR2 SVGAGI. The V segment lost 6 bases and the J segment 7 bases; nucleotides outside the gene matches: 8. The CDR3 runs to 15 residues. The DNA of the CDR3 is TGTGCCAGCAGCAATAGCGGGGGGGAGCTAAATGAGCAGTTCTTC. Protein product: CASSNSGGELNEQFF.

The CDR3 DNA sequence: TGCAGTGCTAGGGCAAATGAAAAACTGTTTTTT. Protein product: CSARANEKLFF. The chain has TRBV20-1 and TRBJ1-4; D not certain. CDR3 length equals 11 residues. Looked up from germline, CDR1 is DFQATT and CDR2 is SNEGSKA (reference sequence). V was clipped by 3 bases and J by 5 bases, with 4 bases between them.

This clone was detected only a few times. The J gene is TRBJ2-1, the V gene TRBV7-8; TRBD2 matches 10 bases. The junction had 7 bases not matched to a gene; V was cut back by 5 bases and J by 0 bases. CDR3 length equals 17 residues. CDR1 is SGHVS and CDR2 is FQNEAQ in the germline V gene. The CDR3 here is CASSRTSGLSSYNEQFF. In DNA, the CDR3 is TGTGCCAGCAGCCGGACTAGCGGCCTGAGCTCCTACAATGAGCAGTTCTTC.

The V gene is TRBV6-5, the J gene TRBJ2-2; a possible D gene is TRBD2 (6 bases). This CDR3 has 13 amino acids. Germline V lookup: CDR1 MNHEY, CDR2 SVGAGI. The V end was cut by 6 bases, the J end by 6 bases, with 11 bases between. The CDR3 loop is CASSRPGAGELFF. The CDR3 bases are TGTGCCAGCAGCCGCCCGGGGGCCGGGGAGCTGTTTTTT.

This rearrangement joins TRBV10-2 to TRBJ1-1, with a tentative D call TRBD1 (5 bases). The ends were cut back, 6 bases at V and 3 bases at J, with 11 bases in the middle. The CDR3 has 13 amino acids. The germline V gene encodes CDR1 WSHSY and CDR2 SAAADI. The CDR3 nucleotides are TGCGCCAGCAGGCAGGGCCAGGACACTGAAGCTTTCTTT. Its translation is CASRQGQDTEAFF.

The rearrangement uses TRBV6-5 and TRBJ1-1; D unclear. Per germline, CDR1 MNHEY and CDR2 SVGAGI. Trimming cost V 5 bases and J 0 bases, with 10 bases left between them. CDR3 size: 14 residues. CDR3 protein: CASSHRGMNTEAFF. CDR3 DNA sequence: TGTGCCAGCAGTCACCGAGGGATGAACACTGAAGCTTTCTTT.

This clone was recorded once. Distinct nucleotide sequences in the sample also encode this CDR3. V usage is TRBV6-4 and J usage is TRBJ1-1, with a possible D match to TRBD1 (6 bases). Germline CDR1 MRHNA, CDR2 SNTAGT. Trimming pared 6 bases from V and 0 bases from J, leaving 11 bases between. The CDR3 extends over 14 amino acids. This CDR3 is CASRQDSLNTEAFF. DNA of the CDR3: TGTGCCAGCAGACAGGACAGCCTGAACACTGAAGCTTTCTTT.

The rearrangement uses TRBV19 and TRBJ2-2, with D perhaps TRBD2 (6 bases). CDR1 is LNHDA and CDR2 is SQIVND in the germline V gene (reference sequence). This CDR3 has 14 residues. V lost 7 bases and J 5 bases, leaving 14 bases between the germline ends. The CDR3 DNA follows: TGTGCCAGTACCCAAGGCGGGGTGACCGGGGAGCTGTTTTTT. This encodes CASTQGGVTGELFF.

The chain joins TRBV6-1 to TRBJ2-4, with D maybe TRBD1 (5 bases). The length of the CDR3 is 15 residues. Germline V CDR1 and CDR2: MNHNS, SASEGT. V was clipped by 6 bases and J by 0 bases, with 12 bases between them. This CDR3 reads CASREFQGAKNIQYF. The DNA of the CDR3 is TGTGCCAGCAGGGAATTCCAGGGAGCCAAAAACATTCAGTACTTC.

The table lists this clone with a count of one. J is TRBJ2-2 and V is TRBV15; D unresolved. The CDR3 covers 16 residues. The ends were cut back, 5 bases at V and 2 bases at J, with 15 bases in the middle. The germline CDR1 and CDR2 sequences are LNHNV and YYDKDF (reference sequence). The CDR3 DNA reads TGTGCCACCAGCCTCCGAGGTCACTTTAACACCGGGGAGCTGTTTTTT. Its protein product is CATSLRGHFNTGELFF.

J is TRBJ2-2 and V is TRBV7-2; D is perhaps TRBD2 (6 bases). The V and J ends lost 7 bases and 7 bases respectively, with 16 bases between them. Germline CDR1 reads SGHTA; CDR2 reads FQGNSA. The CDR3 extends over 14 amino acids. The CDR3 is CASTNGGDGGELFF. In DNA form, the CDR3 reads TGTGCCAGCACAAACGGAGGGGATGGCGGGGAGCTGTTTTTT.

V usage is TRBV30 and J usage is TRBJ1-2, with D maybe TRBD1 (5 bases). Germline CDR1 is GTSNPN and CDR2 is SVGIG (reference sequence). The CDR3 totals 15 residues. The ends were cut back, 0 bases at V and 4 bases at J, with 15 bases in the middle. DNA of the CDR3: TGTGCCTGGAGTGTAGGTACAGGTCCCCTCTATGGCTACACCTTC. Its protein is CAWSVGTGPLYGYTF. Looking up the rest from reference TRBV30 and TRBJ1-2 gives the full variable domain: SQTIHQWPATLVQPVGSPLSLECTVEGTSNPNLYWYRQAAGRGLQLLFYSVGIGQISSEVPQNLSASRPQDRQFILSSKKLLLSDSGFYLCAWSVGTGPLYGYTFGSGTRLTVV.

The CDR3 DNA is TGTGCCAGCAGTGACGCCGGGGGGGAAGATACGCAGTATTTT. Translating it yields CASSDAGGEDTQYF. This sequence joins TRBV6-4 and TRBJ2-3, with 8 positions matching TRBD2. This CDR3 region has 14 residues. Looked up from germline, CDR1 is MRHNA and CDR2 is SNTAGT. V lost 2 bases and J lost 5; bases outside the gene matches: 3.

The chain uses TRBV30 and TRBJ1-2; no firm D call. The CDR3 runs to 12 residues. Germline V gene sequence: CDR1 GTSNPN, CDR2 SVGIG (reference sequence). The ends were cut back, 3 bases at V and 8 bases at J, with 13 bases in the middle. The CDR3 region is CAWRTYTGGYTF. The CDR3 nucleotides are TGTGCCTGGAGGACATATACGGGAGGCTACACCTTC.

The chain recombines TRBV19 with TRBJ2-7; 9 bases agree with TRBD1. The trim removed 5 bases at V and 6 bases at J, leaving 5 bases unmatched. Germline assignment: CDR1 LNHDA and CDR2 SQIVND (reference sequence). The CDR3 consists of 13 residues. The CDR3 region is CASSFGQGTEQYF. CDR3 DNA: TGTGCCAGTAGTTTTGGACAGGGGACCGAGCAGTACTTC.

The CDR3 spells CASSLEMGSSYEQYF. CDR3 bases: TGCGCCAGCAGCTTGGAGATGGGCAGCTCCTACGAGCAGTACTTC. The chain employs TRBV5-1 and TRBJ2-7; no reliable D call. The length of the CDR3 is 15 residues. CDR1 SGHRS and CDR2 YFSETQ come from the germline V gene. Trimming took 0 bases from V and 0 from J, leaving 10 bases between them.

This clone is a singleton in its sample. This chain connects TRBV7-8 to TRBJ2-7, with TRBD1 identical over 10 bases. The CDR3 is 16 residues long. The V gene's germline CDR1 is SGHVS and CDR2 FQNEAQ. With 4 bases clipped from V and 4 bases from J, the junction kept 10 bases outside the gene matches. As DNA, the CDR3 is TGTGCCAGCAGCTCAACCGCCGGGACAGGGGAATACGAGCAGTACTTC. It encodes CASSSTAGTGEYEQYF. Filled out from reference TRBV7-8 and TRBJ2-7, the complete variable domain reads GAGVSQSPRYKVAKRGQDVALRCDPISGHVSLFWYQQALGQGPEFLTYFQNEAQLDKSGLPSDRFFAERPEGSVSTLKIQRTQQEDSAVYLCASSSTAGTGEYEQYFGPGTRLTVT.

The CDR3 reads CATSRPSTGPKGEQFF. The CDR3 bases are TGTGCCACCAGCAGACCTTCGACTGGTCCCAAAGGTGAGCAGTTCTTC. The chain employs TRBV15 and TRBJ2-1; no clear D gene. Trimming stripped 2 bases from V and 9 bases from J, with 20 bases between. The CDR3 consists of 16 residues. Germline V gene sequence: CDR1 LNHNV, CDR2 YYDKDF (reference sequence). Together with reference TRBV15 and TRBJ2-1, the CDR3 gives the full variable domain: DAMVIQNPRYQVTQFGKPVTLSCSQTLNHNVMYWYQQKSSQAPKLLFHYYDKDFNNEADTPDNFQSRRPNTSFCFLDIRSPGLGDTAMYLCATSRPSTGPKGEQFFGPGTRLTVL.

This chain connects TRBV5-4 to TRBJ2-1, with 11 bases that match TRBD2. Germline CDR1 is SGHNT and CDR2 is YYREEE (reference sequence). V lost 0 bases, J lost 3 bases, and 2 bases stayed unmatched. The CDR3 runs to 16 residues. CDR3 region: CASSLGLAGLYNEQFF. The CDR3 nucleotides read TGTGCCAGCAGCTTGGGACTAGCGGGGCTCTACAATGAGCAGTTCTTC. The full variable domain, with the rest looked up from reference TRBV5-4 and TRBJ2-1, is ETGVTQSPTHLIKTRGQQVTLRCSSQSGHNTVSWYQQALGQGPQFIFQYYREEENGRGNFPPRFSGLQFPNYSSELNVNALELDDSALYLCASSLGLAGLYNEQFFGPGTRLTVL.

V is TRBV18 and J is TRBJ2-3; 9 nucleotides agree with TRBD1. The ends lost 5 bases at V and 0 bases at J; junction bases unmatched: 3. Germline V CDR1 and CDR2: KGHSH, LQKENI. The CDR3 runs to 15 residues. The CDR3 here is CASSSQGASTDTQYF. For the CDR3, the DNA is TGTGCCAGCTCATCACAGGGGGCGAGCACAGATACGCAGTATTTT.